This entry lists 5 T cell receptor beta chains sequenced from one sample in a study of identical twins. In TCRdb, the 5' RACE reads were re-called with MiXCR into one record per CDR3 protein. The sample consists of fewer than 500,000 distinct CDR3 sequences, approximately 25% of them appearing once. These same data were also listed under a study on T cells expressing NK-cell markers.

The sequenced sample consisted of CD4+ T cells sorted from blood. These receptors all stem from a woman in her late teens or twenties in good health.

The chain carries TRBV7-2 and TRBJ2-2; D is unresolved. The CDR3 runs 14 residues. CDR1 SGHTA and CDR2 FQGNSA come from the germline V gene. V lost 2 bases, J lost 3 bases, and 7 bases lay in between. CDR3 sequence (DNA): TGTGCCAGCAGCTTACACGGATACACCGGGGAGCTGTTTTTT. Amino acids: CASSLHGYTGELFF. Using reference TRBV7-2 and TRBJ2-2 for the parts outside the CDR3, the full variable domain is GAGVSQSPSNKVTEKGKDVELRCDPISGHTALYWYRQSLGQGLEFLIYFQGNSAPDKSGLPSDRFSAERTGGSVSTLTIQRTQQEDSAVYLCASSLHGYTGELFFGEGSRLTVL.

The rearrangement joins TRBV15 to TRBJ1-6; no clear D. The V end lost 2 bases, the J end lost 10 bases, and 18 bases lay between the germline ends. Germline V gene data show CDR1 as LNHNV and CDR2 as YYDKDF (reference sequence). The CDR3 has 16 residues. The CDR3 bases are TGTGCCACCAGCAGACCTGCGGGAGGCCGATGGTCACCCCTCCACTTT. This codes for CATSRPAGGRWSPLHF.

The CDR3: CASSPNPGTTSGELFF. The CDR3, as DNA: TGTGCCAGCAGTCCCAACCCCGGGACGACCAGTGGGGAGCTGTTTTTT. The rearrangement uses TRBV12-3 or TRBV12-4 and TRBJ2-2; D possibly uses TRBD1 or TRBD2 (5 bases each). The CDR3 extends over 16 amino acids. Trimming removed 5 bases from V and 8 bases from J, with 21 bases in between.

This clonotype was counted between two and nine times. The rearrangement links TRBV2 to TRBJ2-7; D might be TRBD1 (5 bases). This CDR3 contains 17 residues. Trimming took off 6 bases at V and 6 bases at J, with 27 bases between the two ends. Germline V gene sequence: CDR1 SNHLY, CDR2 FYNNEI. The CDR3 sequence: CASSPSLLARVAFEQYF. In nucleotides, the CDR3 is TGTGCCAGCAGCCCGAGCTTGCTGGCCAGGGTAGCTTTCGAGCAGTACTTC.

This clonotype has only one observation. This chain joins TRBV5-6 and TRBJ2-2, with unresolved D. The CDR3 length is 13 residues. In germline, CDR1 is SGHDT, CDR2 YYEEEE. V was shortened by 4 bases and J by 9 bases, with 13 bases between the two germline ends. The CDR3 DNA sequence: TGTGCCAGCAGCCCTCGGCTCCTCTGGGAGCTGTTTTTT. Protein: CASSPRLLWELFF. Full variable domain (missing parts from reference TRBV5-6 and TRBJ2-2): DAGVTQSPTHLIKTRGQQVTLRCSPKSGHDTVSWYQQALGQGPQFIFQYYEEEERQRGNFPDRFSGHQFPNYSSELNVNALLLGDSALYLCASSPRLLWELFFGEGSRLTVL.